One sample yielded the 2 T cell receptor beta chains listed below, sequenced in a study of blood T cell repertoires in COVID-19. TCRdb's copy holds only in-frame clones and misses some; the assay was immunoSEQ multiplex PCR. The repertoire holds 300,000 to 400,000 clones, roughly 90% seen once, with less than 3.5% in the top ten. The sequenced sample consisted of peripheral blood. These receptors originate from a woman aged 30 to 39 with COVID-19, enrolled during active disease.

The rearrangement uses TRBV28 and TRBJ2-4, with unresolved D. This CDR3 spans 13 amino acids. Germline values: CDR1 MDHEN, CDR2 SYDVKM. Trimming cost V 5 bases and J 0 bases, with 5 bases left between them. CDR3 loop: CASSPVAKNIQYF. The DNA for the CDR3 is TGTGCCAGCAGTCCGGTAGCCAAAAACATTCAGTACTTC.

The rearrangement uses TRBV4-1 and TRBJ2-1; D possibly corresponds to TRBD2 (5 bases). The CDR3 has 17 residues. Germline CDR1 and CDR2: MGHRA and YSYEKL. V gave up 1 base and J gave up 2 bases, with 15 bases separating them. DNA of the CDR3: TGCGCCAGCAGCCAAGGAGGCCAGCGGATCCCCTACAATGAGCAGTTCTTC. Translating it yields CASSQGGQRIPYNEQFF.